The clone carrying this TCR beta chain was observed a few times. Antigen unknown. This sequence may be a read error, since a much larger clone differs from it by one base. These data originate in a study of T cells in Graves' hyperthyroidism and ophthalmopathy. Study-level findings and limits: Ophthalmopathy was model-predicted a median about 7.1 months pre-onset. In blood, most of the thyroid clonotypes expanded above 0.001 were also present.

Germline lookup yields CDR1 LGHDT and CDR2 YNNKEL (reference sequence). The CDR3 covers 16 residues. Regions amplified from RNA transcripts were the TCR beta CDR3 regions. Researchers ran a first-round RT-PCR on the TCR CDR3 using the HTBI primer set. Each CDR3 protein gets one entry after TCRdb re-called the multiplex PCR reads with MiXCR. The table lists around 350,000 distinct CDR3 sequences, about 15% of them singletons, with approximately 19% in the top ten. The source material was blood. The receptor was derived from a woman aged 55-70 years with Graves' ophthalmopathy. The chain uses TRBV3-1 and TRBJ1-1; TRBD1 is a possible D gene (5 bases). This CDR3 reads CVSSQDGAVQNTEAFF. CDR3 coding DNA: TGTGTCAGCAGCCAAGATGGGGCAGTACAGAACACTGAAGCTTTCTTT.